The rows below give T cell receptor beta chains drawn from one sample of a study of blood T cells in healthy people across ages. MiXCR, applied by TCRdb to the 5' RACE reads, yields one record per CDR3 protein. The sample holds about 770,000 distinct CDR3 sequences; under 55% are singletons and the top ten take 15% to 25%. The material sequenced was blood. The origin of the receptors is a man aged 60 to 75 in good health. The CDR3 runs from the conserved cysteine through the conserved F or W. The order of the fields is D gene, J gene, clone size, V gene, CDR3 protein, CDR3 DNA. A D gene is named only where the DNA matches it firmly. Clone size is shown for a subset of rows, as once, few, many or a class of expanded clone.

>-|TRBJ1-3|-|TRBV30
CAWSVSGNTIYF
TGTGCCTGGAGTGTAAGCGGAAACACCATATATTTT
>TRBD1|TRBJ2-5|-|TRBV7-9
CASSGQGAWDEQYF
TGTGCCAGCAGCGGACAGGGGGCTTGGGATGAGCAGTACTTC
>-|TRBJ2-7|-|TRBV12-5
CASGLPPGQSYEQYF
TGTGCTAGTGGTTTGCCGCCGGGACAATCCTACGAGCAGTACTTC
>-|TRBJ1-3|-|TRBV7-2
CASSLVVQASGNTIYF
TGTGCCAGCAGCTTAGTGGTACAGGCCTCTGGAAACACCATATATTTT
>TRBD1|TRBJ1-2|-|TRBV20-1
CSARGQAEYYGYTF
TGCAGTGCTAGGGGACAGGCGGAGTACTATGGCTACACCTTC
>-|TRBJ2-1|few|TRBV10-2
CASIGNHDEQFF
TGCGCCAGCATCGGGAACCACGATGAGCAGTTCTTC
>TRBD1|TRBJ2-3|-|TRBV5-1
CTSSTTGGNTDTQYF
TGCACCAGCAGTACAACAGGGGGCAACACAGATACGCAGTATTTT
>-|TRBJ1-6|-|TRBV14
CASSQGEGGRSPLHF
TGTGCCAGCAGCCAAGGGGAGGGTGGTCGATCACCCCTCCACTTT
>TRBD1|TRBJ2-1|-|TRBV2
CASRDSNEQFF
TGCGCCAGCAGGGACAGCAATGAGCAGTTCTTC
>-|TRBJ1-4|-|TRBV6-1
CASSARPGHPNEKLFF
TGTGCCAGCAGTGCGCGCCCTGGGCATCCTAATGAAAAACTGTTTTTT
>-|TRBJ1-6|-|TRBV7-9
CASSLARGGNNSPLHF
TGTGCCAGCAGCTTAGCAAGGGGAGGGAATAATTCACCCCTCCACTTT
>TRBD2|TRBJ2-3|-|TRBV5-1
CASSLGRTSGYTDTQYF
TGCGCCAGCAGCTTGGGTAGGACTAGCGGGTACACAGATACGCAGTATTTT
>TRBD2|TRBJ2-1|few|TRBV9
CASSGHGRGGRDEQFF
TGTGCCAGCAGCGGACATGGTCGGGGGGGCCGAGATGAGCAGTTCTTC
>TRBD1|TRBJ2-4|few|TRBV6-2/TRBV6-3
CASSGGQGLVIQYF
TGTGCCAGCAGTGGGGGACAGGGGCTCGTCATTCAGTACTTC
>-|TRBJ1-6|many|TRBV2
CASFTPGSSYNSPLHF
TGTGCCAGCTTTACACCGGGCAGCTCCTATAATTCACCCCTCCACTTT
>-|TRBJ2-5|few|TRBV14
CASSQVLGGRQETQYF
TGTGCCAGCAGTCAAGTCTTAGGGGGTCGACAAGAGACCCAGTACTTC
>-|TRBJ1-2|many|TRBV7-2
CASSLQGNYGYTF
TGTGCCAGCAGTTTACAGGGCAACTATGGCTACACCTTC
>-|TRBJ2-3|-|TRBV4-3
CASSQDNGQSADTQYF
TGCGCCAGCAGCCAAGATAACGGACAGAGCGCAGATACGCAGTATTTT
>-|TRBJ2-7|-|TRBV5-1
CASSLAAAVNEQYF
TGCGCCAGCAGCTTGGCGGCAGCCGTGAACGAGCAGTACTTC
>-|TRBJ2-7|-|TRBV7-9
CASSFWTQARNEQYF
TGTGCCAGCAGCTTTTGGACCCAGGCGCGGAACGAGCAGTACTTC
>-|TRBJ1-1|-|TRBV7-9
CASSFPGGGRDTEAFF
TGTGCCAGCAGCTTCCCCGGGGGGGGACGAGACACTGAAGCTTTCTTT
>-|TRBJ2-6|-|TRBV21-1
CASSKPGTNSSGANVLTF
TGTGCCAGCAGCAAACCCGGGACAAATTCATCTGGGGCCAACGTCCTGACTTTC
>-|TRBJ2-1|-|TRBV12-5
CASGTEGETQFF
TGTGCTAGTGGCACGGAGGGGGAGACCCAGTTCTTC
>-|TRBJ1-4|-|TRBV5-1
CASSSGPEEKLFF
TGCGCCAGCAGCTCGGGCCCAGAGGAAAAACTGTTTTTT
>-|TRBJ2-1|few|TRBV3-1
CASSQTRGTRHEQFF
TGTGCCAGCAGCCAGACAAGGGGGACGCGACATGAGCAGTTCTTC
>TRBD2|TRBJ2-3|few|TRBV7-2
CASSPPGLAGGRDTQYF
TGTGCCAGCAGCCCACCCGGACTAGCGGGGGGACGTGATACGCAGTATTTT
>-|TRBJ2-1|-|TRBV5-6
CASSPDSRVYKEQFF
TGTGCCAGCAGCCCGGACTCAAGAGTATACAAGGAGCAGTTCTTC
>-|TRBJ2-1|-|TRBV2
CASNGSRRGGVNEQFF
TGTGCCAGCAATGGGTCGAGAAGGGGGGGTGTAAATGAGCAGTTCTTC
>TRBD1|TRBJ1-2|few|TRBV28
CASSPPGQGGGYTF
TGTGCCAGCAGTCCCCCGGGACAGGGAGGCGGCTACACCTTC
>-|TRBJ2-3|-|TRBV4-1
CASSQDRHTDTQYF
TGCGCCAGCAGCCAAGATCGGCACACAGATACGCAGTATTTT
>TRBD1|TRBJ2-1|few|TRBV7-8
CARDRGNEQFF
TGTGCCAGAGACAGGGGTAATGAGCAGTTCTTC
>TRBD1|TRBJ1-2|few|TRBV4-3
CASSLASGKGAAYGYTF
TGCGCCAGCAGCCTAGCTAGCGGGAAGGGGGCGGCCTACGGCTACACCTTC
>-|TRBJ1-4|-|TRBV6-6
CASSLQEDSEKLFF
TGTGCCAGCAGCCTACAGGAAGATAGCGAAAAACTGTTTTTT
>TRBD2|TRBJ2-1|-|TRBV5-1
CASSWTGRGFDEQFF
TGCGCCAGCAGCTGGACGGGGAGGGGATTCGATGAGCAGTTCTTC
>-|TRBJ1-2|-|TRBV25-1
CASSDSQLRNYGYTF
TGTGCCAGCAGTGACTCCCAACTTAGGAACTATGGCTACACCTTC
>-|TRBJ1-1|-|TRBV20-1
CSASHFKGGEAFF
TGCAGTGCCAGCCACTTTAAGGGGGGGGAAGCTTTCTTT
>TRBD1|TRBJ2-4|few|TRBV11-2
CASSYNAPGGLRVYF
TGTGCCAGCAGCTACAATGCTCCAGGGGGCCTTAGGGTGTACTTC
>-|TRBJ1-5|-|TRBV20-1
CSASPDSRNQPQHF
TGCAGTGCTAGCCCCGACAGCCGCAATCAGCCCCAGCATTTT
>TRBD2|TRBJ2-1|once|TRBV4-3
CASSQDKAGGPPYEQFF
TGCGCCAGCAGCCAGGACAAAGCGGGGGGGCCTCCGTATGAGCAGTTCTTC
>TRBD1|TRBJ1-1|-|TRBV6-2/TRBV6-3
CASSPGRDRGWNTEAFF
TGTGCCAGCAGCCCGGGCCGGGACAGGGGATGGAACACTGAAGCTTTCTTT
>-|TRBJ2-1|-|TRBV7-9
CASGSRASGPPPYNEQFF
TGTGCCAGCGGCTCCAGGGCGTCGGGGCCCCCTCCCTACAATGAGCAGTTCTTC
>TRBD2|TRBJ2-6|few|TRBV28
CASGSGATLSGANVLTF
TGTGCCAGCGGGAGCGGGGCGACACTCTCTGGGGCCAACGTCCTGACTTTC
>TRBD2|TRBJ2-5|-|TRBV10-3
CAISERGLERGAEQYF
TGTGCCATCAGTGAGAGGGGGCTGGAGCGGGGGGCTGAGCAGTACTTC
>TRBD1|TRBJ2-3|many|TRBV29-1
CSVPRQGGTDTQYF
TGCAGCGTTCCCCGACAGGGAGGCACAGATACGCAGTATTTT
>-|TRBJ1-2|-|TRBV15
CATSRDITLISSGYTF
TGTGCCACCAGCAGAGATATTACATTAATATCCTCTGGCTACACCTTC
>-|TRBJ1-6|-|TRBV4-3
CASSQGTDLNSPLHF
TGCGCCAGCAGCCAAGGGACAGACCTAAATTCACCCCTCCACTTT